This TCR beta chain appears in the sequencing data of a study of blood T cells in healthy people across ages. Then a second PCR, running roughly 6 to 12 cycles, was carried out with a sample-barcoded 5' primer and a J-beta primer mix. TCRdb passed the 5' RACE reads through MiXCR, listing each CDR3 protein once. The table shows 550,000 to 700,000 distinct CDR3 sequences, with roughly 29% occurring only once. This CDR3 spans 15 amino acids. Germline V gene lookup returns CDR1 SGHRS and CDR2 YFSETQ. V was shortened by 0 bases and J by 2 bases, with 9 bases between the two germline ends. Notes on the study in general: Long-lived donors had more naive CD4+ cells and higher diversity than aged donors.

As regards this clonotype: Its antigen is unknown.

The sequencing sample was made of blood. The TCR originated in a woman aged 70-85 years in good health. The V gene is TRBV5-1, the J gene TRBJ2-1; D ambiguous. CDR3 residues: CASSLGRAPYNEQFF. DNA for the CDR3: TGCGCCAGCAGCTTGGGTCGGGCCCCCTACAATGAGCAGTTCTTC.